One and the same sample provided the 11 T cell receptor beta chains below, sequenced in a study of CD8+ T cells in alopecia areata. Reverse transcription of extracted RNA yielded cDNA, which provided the sequencing template. Assay: immunoSEQ multiplex PCR; the TCRdb copy retains only in-frame clones and omits some. This table has approximately 210,000 clones, 50% to 75% appearing once. The treatment: oral pan-JAK inhibitor, 5-10 mg twice daily. The starting material was CD4+ T cells sorted from blood, obtained at week 4, from a patient treated with tofacitinib. These receptors all stem from a human donor with alopecia areata.

The CDR3 nucleotides read TGTGCCAGCAGTCCCGGGACCCCGAACACTGAAGCTTTCTTT. This translates into CASSPGTPNTEAFF. V gene TRBV11-3 combines with J gene TRBJ1-1; D perhaps matches TRBD1 (5 bases). Per the germline V gene, CDR1 is SGHNT and CDR2 is YENEEA. This CDR3 comprises 14 residues. Trimming took 6 bases from V and 1 from J, leaving 12 bases between them. Supplemented by reference TRBV11-3 and TRBJ1-1, the full variable domain reads EAGVVQSPRYKIIEKKQPVAFWCNPISGHNTLYWYLQNLGQGPELLIRYENEEAVDDSQLPKDRFSAERLKGVDSTLKIQPAELGDSAVYLCASSPGTPNTEAFFGQGTRLTVV.

The chain employs TRBV7-3 and TRBJ2-1; possible D gene TRBD2, 6 bases. The CDR3 has 13 residues. Germline V CDR1 and CDR2: SGHTA, FQGTGA. With 0 bases removed from V and 8 bases from J, the gap between germline ends came to 8 bases. The CDR3 here is CASSLTGLDEQFF. DNA for the CDR3: TGTGCCAGCAGCTTAACGGGACTGGATGAGCAGTTCTTC.

This clone was found once. One end of the junction is discordant with germline, which a read error may explain. This chain links TRBV30 with TRBJ2-2; no definite D call. This CDR3 has 13 residues. Germline CDR1 is GTSNPN and CDR2 is SVGIG (reference sequence). CDR3 DNA: TGTGCCTGGAATCCTCCTAACATCGGGGAGCTGTTTTTT. This sequence encodes CAWNPPNIGELFF.

This chain links TRBV27 with TRBJ2-5; tentatively, D is TRBD2 (7 bases). Germline CDR1 and CDR2: MNHEY and SMNVEV (reference sequence). V shed 6 bases and J shed 5 bases, with 19 bases lying between them. The CDR3 covers 15 residues. CDR3 sequence: CASSSRGGRRETQYF. The CDR3 region has the DNA TGTGCCAGCAGCTCAAGGGGGGGCAGGCGGGAGACCCAGTACTTC.

V and J are TRBV5-1 and TRBJ1-2; D ambiguous. The CDR3 extends over 15 amino acids. The V gene's germline CDR1 is SGHRS and CDR2 YFSETQ. V lost 0 bases and J lost 6, with 15 bases in between. CDR3 residues: CASSLEGKPADGYTF. The CDR3 coding sequence is TGCGCCAGCAGCTTGGAAGGGAAGCCCGCGGATGGCTACACCTTC.

For the CDR3, the DNA is TGCAGCGTCGCGGGACGGCTGATTACTGAAGCTTTCTTT. Its translation: CSVAGRLITEAFF. The chain combines TRBV29-1 with TRBJ1-1; a possible D gene is TRBD1 (5 bases). This CDR3 is built from 13 residues. In germline, CDR1 is SQVTM, CDR2 ANQGSEA. V gave up 6 bases and J gave up 5 bases, with 16 bases separating them.

In this sample, this clone turned up once. This chain links TRBV30 with TRBJ1-2, with D unresolved. Trimming left V 2 bases short and J 10 bases short, with 11 bases between. The CDR3 runs to 11 residues. Germline V gene data show CDR1 as GTSNPN and CDR2 as SVGIG (reference sequence). CDR3 sequence reads: CAWSRQRDYTF. CDR3 in DNA: TGTGCCTGGAGTCGCCAGCGCGACTACACCTTC.

V usage is TRBV30 and J usage is TRBJ1-6; no clear D. V was pared by 2 bases and J by 9 bases, with 8 bases between. Per the germline V gene, CDR1 is GTSNPN and CDR2 is SVGIG (reference sequence). The CDR3 sequence is 12 residues long. In DNA form, the CDR3 reads TGTGCCTGGAGTTCCAATAGTTCACCCCTCCACTTT. Its protein is CAWSSNSSPLHF.

The chain carries TRBV7-8 and TRBJ2-4; a possible D gene is TRBD1 (6 bases). V was pared by 4 bases and J by 8 bases, with 12 bases between. This CDR3 is 13 amino acids long. Germline CDR1 SGHVS, CDR2 FQNEAQ. Written as DNA, the CDR3 is TGTGCCAGCAGCTCGACTGAGGGGGACATTCAGTACTTC. Translating gives CASSSTEGDIQYF. Using reference TRBV7-8 and TRBJ2-4 for the parts outside the CDR3, the full variable domain is GAGVSQSPRYKVAKRGQDVALRCDPISGHVSLFWYQQALGQGPEFLTYFQNEAQLDKSGLPSDRFFAERPEGSVSTLKIQRTQQEDSAVYLCASSSTEGDIQYFGAGTRLSVL.

The chain is built from TRBV18 and TRBJ1-4, with D perhaps TRBD1 (5 bases). Germline CDR1 KGHSH, CDR2 LQKENI. CDR3 length equals 15 residues. The V gene lost 2 bases and the J gene lost 5 bases, with 12 bases spanning the gap. The CDR3 here is CASSPNSGPNEKLFF. The CDR3 region has the DNA TGTGCCAGCTCACCAAACTCAGGGCCCAATGAAAAACTGTTTTTT.

This clone was observed a handful of times. The sample contains more than one DNA sequence encoding this CDR3. The CDR3 sequence: CSVEKQGGTEAFF. The CDR3, as DNA: TGCAGCGTTGAGAAGCAGGGTGGGACTGAAGCTTTCTTT. The rearrangement links TRBV29-1 to TRBJ1-1; tentative D call: TRBD1 (5 bases). CDR1 and CDR2 (germline): SQVTM, ANQGSEA. The V end lost 3 bases, the J end lost 5 bases, and 13 bases lay between the germline ends. The CDR3 runs 13 residues.